This T cell receptor (beta chain) was found in a study of T cells in Graves' hyperthyroidism and ophthalmopathy. General observations from the study: Peripheral blood also featured most of the thyroid clonotypes expanded above 0.001.

The CDR3 is 14 amino acids. V was shortened by 5 bases and J by 5 bases, with 16 bases between the two germline ends. CDR1 and CDR2 (germline): LNHDA, SQIVND (reference sequence). Regions amplified from RNA transcripts were the TCR beta CDR3 regions. The HTBI primer set was used in a first-round RT-PCR of the TCR CDR3. TCRdb fed the multiplex PCR reads into MiXCR, producing one record per CDR3 protein. Of 500,000 to 750,000 distinct CDR3 sequences listed, under 60% are singletons. Concerning this clonotype itself: Its antigen is undetermined.

This receptor was taken from a woman in her late teens or twenties with Graves' hyperthyroidism. Material: peripheral blood or thyroid tissue (not recorded which). This chain links TRBV19 with TRBJ2-7, with D unresolved. This CDR3 reads CASSPGFVGDEQYF. Here the CDR3 DNA reads TGTGCCAGTAGTCCTGGGTTCGTAGGCGACGAGCAGTACTTC. The whole variable domain, filled in from reference TRBV19 and TRBJ2-7, reads DGGITQSPKYLFRKEGQNVTLSCEQNLNHDAMYWYRQDPGQGLRLIYYSQIVNDFQKGDIAEGYSVSREKKESFPLTVTSAQKNPTAFYLCASSPGFVGDEQYFGPGTRLTVT.